A selection of T cell receptor beta chains follows, all from one sample in a study of T cells expressing NK-cell markers. TCRdb reprocessed the 5' RACE reads and keeps a single row for each CDR3 protein, giving no DNA. In all, the sample yields some 600,000 distinct CDR3 sequences. Sequences were obtained from blood T cells: a sorted CD56 or NKG2C T cell subset, CD4+ or CD8+ T cells, or bulk PBMC T cells (not recorded which). Source of these receptors: a man between 18 and 29 years old in good health. CDR3s include the opening cysteine and the closing phenylalanine or tryptophan.

J gene,V gene,CDR3 protein
TRBJ1-2,TRBV28,CASSLGTDIGYTF
TRBJ1-2,TRBV29-1,CSVGSGSGNGYTF
TRBJ2-3,TRBV20-1,CSAQREAYTDTQYF
TRBJ2-1,TRBV28,CASSITGTGGGDEQFF
TRBJ2-3,TRBV4-1,CASSQGLDGGTDTQYF
TRBJ1-4,TRBV4-1,CASSQFSSGTVNEKLFF
TRBJ2-2,TRBV27,CASTSGTSGRALTGELFF
TRBJ2-1,TRBV25-1,CASSDFLAGGLYNEQFF
TRBJ2-1,TRBV7-9,CASSYGLAGALWQFF
TRBJ2-3,TRBV24-1,CATSDSELNKYTQYF
TRBJ2-7,TRBV6-5,CASSYSSGSYEQYF
TRBJ2-5,TRBV6-1,CATQTSTGEKTQYF
TRBJ2-1,TRBV9,CASSVESGTGPYNEQFF
TRBJ2-3,TRBV27,CASGVWGGPDTQYF
TRBJ1-4,TRBV12-3/TRBV12-4,CASSFGGQLGEKLFF
TRBJ2-5,TRBV7-2,CASSPVGQTWGTQYF
TRBJ2-1,TRBV6-1,CASSGQSRGEQFF
TRBJ1-6,TRBV4-3,CASSQGDSNSPLHF
TRBJ2-5,TRBV12-3/TRBV12-4,CASSPGLAGQETQYF
TRBJ2-3,TRBV19,CASRQGQGTDTQYF
TRBJ1-6,TRBV5-1,CASSLSSVGIGSPLHF
TRBJ1-1,TRBV6-5,CASSYLRVGDTEAFF
TRBJ1-4,TRBV7-2,CASSSQPATNEKLFF
TRBJ2-5,TRBV20-1,CSARDLWDDAETQYF
TRBJ2-5,TRBV7-8,CASSLAVPGYGETQYF
TRBJ2-3,TRBV12-3/TRBV12-4,CASRTGTGGRTQYF
TRBJ2-1,TRBV29-1,CPRGVGGLFEQFF
TRBJ2-5,TRBV11-1,CASSQRTEETQYF
TRBJ2-7,TRBV5-6,CASSLVTGAAVSYEQYF
TRBJ2-1,TRBV6-2/TRBV6-3,CASSYGIRRQFF
TRBJ1-6,TRBV9,CASSGSGTEYNSPLHF
TRBJ2-3,TRBV5-1,CASNQRGGPGDTQYF
TRBJ2-4,TRBV12-3/TRBV12-4,CASTEGRVAKNIQYF
TRBJ2-1,TRBV20-1,CSAVLAPYNEQFF
TRBJ1-6,TRBV12-3/TRBV12-4,CASSYRVDSPLHF
TRBJ2-2,TRBV10-3,CAISEKSLNELGGELFF
TRBJ2-1,TRBV29-1,CSATSGRAGEQFF
TRBJ2-1,TRBV6-8,CASSLKGTGGCNEQFF
TRBJ1-2,TRBV6-2/TRBV6-3,CASQREFYGYTF
TRBJ2-5,TRBV2,CASRGGGGMWQETQYF
TRBJ1-4,TRBV11-2,CATRGGGGTNEKLFF
TRBJ2-7,TRBV27,CASSFLNVAGGYEQYF
TRBJ2-1,TRBV20-1,CSAKTETGTHNEQFF
TRBJ1-2,TRBV29-1,CSVDNSGTGGSGYTF
TRBJ1-2,TRBV2,CASSEGQRSSSYGYTF
TRBJ2-3,TRBV5-1,CATGGSNTDTQYF
TRBJ2-4,TRBV7-2,CASSLALVGAKNIQYF
TRBJ2-1,TRBV12-3/TRBV12-4,CASTTSRGFAGNEQFF
TRBJ1-1,TRBV19,CASSMDGDTEAFF
TRBJ1-6,TRBV6-5,CASCYGLTGEDSPLHF
TRBJ2-2,TRBV12-5,CAGLSPNTGELFF
TRBJ2-5,TRBV28,CASTSLGDLSHQETQYF
TRBJ2-7,TRBV12-3/TRBV12-4,CASTRQGRGYEQYF
TRBJ2-3,TRBV5-5,CASIYRDRGLDTQYF
TRBJ2-7,TRBV28,CASSLGGQGEQYF
TRBJ1-1,TRBV20-1,CSARVPGTGSNTEAFF
TRBJ2-7,TRBV4-3,CASSQDAGVPSYEQYF